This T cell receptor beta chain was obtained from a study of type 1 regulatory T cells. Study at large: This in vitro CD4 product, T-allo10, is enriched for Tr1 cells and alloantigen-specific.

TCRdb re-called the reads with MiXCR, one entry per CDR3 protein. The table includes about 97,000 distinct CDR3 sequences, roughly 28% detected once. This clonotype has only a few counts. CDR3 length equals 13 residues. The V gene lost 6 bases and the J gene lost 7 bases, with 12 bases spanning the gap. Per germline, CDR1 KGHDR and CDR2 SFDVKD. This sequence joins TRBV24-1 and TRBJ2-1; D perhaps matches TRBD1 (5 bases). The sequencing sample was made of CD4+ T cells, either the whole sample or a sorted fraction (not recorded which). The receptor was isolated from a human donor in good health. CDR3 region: CATSLPGLNEQFF. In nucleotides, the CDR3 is TGTGCCACCAGTCTGCCAGGGTTGAATGAGCAGTTCTTC.